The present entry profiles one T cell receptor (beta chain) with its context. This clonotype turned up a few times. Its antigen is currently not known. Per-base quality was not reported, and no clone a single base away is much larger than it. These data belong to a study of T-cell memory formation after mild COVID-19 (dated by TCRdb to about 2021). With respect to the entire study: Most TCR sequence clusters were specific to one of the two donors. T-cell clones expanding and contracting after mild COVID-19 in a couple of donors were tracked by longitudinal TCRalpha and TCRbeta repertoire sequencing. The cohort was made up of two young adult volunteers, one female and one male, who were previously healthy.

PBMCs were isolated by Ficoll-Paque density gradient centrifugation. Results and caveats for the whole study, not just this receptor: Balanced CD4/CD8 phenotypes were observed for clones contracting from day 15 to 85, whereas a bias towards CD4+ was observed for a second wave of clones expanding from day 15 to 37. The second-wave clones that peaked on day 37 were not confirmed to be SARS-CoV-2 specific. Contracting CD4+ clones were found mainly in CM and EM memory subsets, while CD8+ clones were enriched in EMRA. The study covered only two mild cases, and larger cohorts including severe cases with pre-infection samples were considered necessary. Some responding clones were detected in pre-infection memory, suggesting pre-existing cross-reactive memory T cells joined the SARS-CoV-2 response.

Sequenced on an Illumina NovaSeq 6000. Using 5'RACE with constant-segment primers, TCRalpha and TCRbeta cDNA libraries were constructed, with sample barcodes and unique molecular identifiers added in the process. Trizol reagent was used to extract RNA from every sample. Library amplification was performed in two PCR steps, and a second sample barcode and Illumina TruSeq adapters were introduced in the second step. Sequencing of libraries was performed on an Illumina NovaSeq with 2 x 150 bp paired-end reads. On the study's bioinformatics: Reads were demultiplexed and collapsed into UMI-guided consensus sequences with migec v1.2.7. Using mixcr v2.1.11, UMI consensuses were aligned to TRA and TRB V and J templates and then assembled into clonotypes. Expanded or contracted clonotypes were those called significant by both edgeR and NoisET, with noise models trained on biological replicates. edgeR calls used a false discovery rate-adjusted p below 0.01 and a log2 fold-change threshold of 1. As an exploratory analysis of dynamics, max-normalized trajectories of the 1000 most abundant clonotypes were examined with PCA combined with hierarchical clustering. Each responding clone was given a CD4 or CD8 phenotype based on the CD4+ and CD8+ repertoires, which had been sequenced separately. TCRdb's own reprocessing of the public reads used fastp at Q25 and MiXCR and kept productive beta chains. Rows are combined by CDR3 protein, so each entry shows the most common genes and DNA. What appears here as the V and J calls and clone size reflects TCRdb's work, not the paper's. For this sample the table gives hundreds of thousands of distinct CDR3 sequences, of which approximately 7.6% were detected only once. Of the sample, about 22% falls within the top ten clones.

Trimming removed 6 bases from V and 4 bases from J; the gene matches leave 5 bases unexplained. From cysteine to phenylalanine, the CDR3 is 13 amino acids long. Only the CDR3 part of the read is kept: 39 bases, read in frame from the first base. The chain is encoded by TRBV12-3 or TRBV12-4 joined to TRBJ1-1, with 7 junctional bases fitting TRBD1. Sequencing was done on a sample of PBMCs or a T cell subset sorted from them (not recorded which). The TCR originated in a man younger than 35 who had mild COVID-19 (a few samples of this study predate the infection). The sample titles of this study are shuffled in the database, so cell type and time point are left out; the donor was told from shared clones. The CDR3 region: CASRSTGATEAFF. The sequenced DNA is TGTGCCAGCAGGAGTACAGGGGCCACTGAAGCTTTCTTT.